This T cell receptor (beta chain) derives from a study of response to subunit inactivated influenza vaccine. TCRdb redid the calling of the RT-PCR reads with MiXCR, one entry per CDR3 protein. The table includes around 480,000 distinct CDR3 sequences, approximately 17% detected once. The V end lost 0 bases, the J end lost 7 bases, and 10 bases lay between the germline ends. Germline values: CDR1 SGHRS, CDR2 YFSETQ. The CDR3 length is 13 residues. This clonotype showed up many times. The chain has TRBV5-1 and TRBJ1-1; D ambiguous. The clonotype was recovered from a man aged 45 to 75 who received an inactivated influenza vaccine. The material was CD4+ T cells sorted from PBMCs, obtained around 25 months after vaccination. The chain's CDR3 is CASSLERGFEAFF. The CDR3 DNA reads as TGCGCCAGCAGCTTGGAGCGTGGGTTTGAAGCTTTCTTT. Looking up the rest from reference TRBV5-1 and TRBJ1-1 gives the full variable domain: KAGVTQTPRYLIKTRGQQVTLSCSPISGHRSVSWYQQTPGQGLQFLFEYFSETQRNKGNFPGRFSGRQFSNSRSEMNVSTLELGDSALYLCASSLERGFEAFFGQGTRLTVV.